Listed below are T cell receptor beta chains from one sample, sequenced in a study of molecular identifiers for immune sequencing clone quantification. Using its own MiXCR run on the PCR reads, TCRdb lists one record per CDR3 protein. The table includes approximately 63,000 distinct CDR3 sequences, roughly a fifth detected once. The sample taken for sequencing was naive CD8+ T cells from blood, with Jurkat cell RNA spiked in. These receptors were collected from a human donor in good health. Some libraries in this study had Jurkat cell RNA spiked in. CDR3s include the opening cysteine and the closing phenylalanine or tryptophan. Fields, in order: V gene, D gene, J gene, clone size, CDR3 protein, CDR3 DNA. A D gene is named only where the DNA matches it firmly. The size entry is marked missing in some rows and otherwise reads once, few, many or a size class.

TRBV13,TRBD2,TRBJ2-3,many,CASSHGLAGEITSTDTQYF,TGTGCCAGCAGCCATGGACTAGCGGGAGAGATAACTAGCACAGATACGCAGTATTTT
TRBV11-1,NA,TRBJ2-6,NA,CASTGTSGANVLTF,TGTGCCAGCACCGGGACCTCTGGGGCCAACGTCCTGACTTTC
TRBV12-3/TRBV12-4,NA,TRBJ1-6,many,CASSFEGDSPLHF,TGTGCCAGCAGTTTCGAGGGGGACTCACCCCTCCACTTT
TRBV7-9,TRBD1,TRBJ1-2,many,CASSLEDRGREGYTF,TGTGCCAGCAGCTTAGAGGACAGGGGGCGAGAGGGCTACACCTTC
TRBV6-1,NA,TRBJ1-5,many,CASTTRGGNNQPQHF,TGTGCCAGCACCACAAGGGGGGGTAACAATCAGCCCCAGCATTTT
TRBV7-9,NA,TRBJ1-1,many,CASSLGPSDRGEAFF,TGTGCCAGCAGCTTAGGCCCCTCCGACAGAGGTGAAGCTTTCTTT
TRBV28,NA,TRBJ2-5,many,CASSPTLLQETQYF,TGTGCCAGCAGCCCCACCCTTCTCCAAGAGACCCAGTACTTC
TRBV2,NA,TRBJ2-7,many,CASSEWGAREQYF,TGTGCCAGCAGTGAATGGGGGGCACGTGAGCAGTACTTC
TRBV28,TRBD1,TRBJ1-1,many,CASSLRDRGWTEAFF,TGTGCCAGCAGTCTCCGGGACAGGGGGTGGACTGAAGCTTTCTTT
TRBV9,NA,TRBJ2-1,once,CASSPFRDEQFF,TGTGCCAGCAGCCCGTTTAGAGATGAGCAGTTCTTC
TRBV7-9,TRBD2,TRBJ2-1,NA,CASNLAASGRANEQFF,TGTGCCAGCAACTTAGCGGCTAGCGGGAGGGCCAATGAGCAGTTCTTC
TRBV4-3,NA,TRBJ2-7,many,CASSQDRDRSLYEQYF,TGCGCCAGCAGCCAAGATCGGGATCGGTCCCTCTACGAGCAGTACTTC
TRBV28,NA,TRBJ1-2,NA,CASREAYRESYGYTF,TGTGCCAGCAGGGAAGCCTACAGGGAGAGCTATGGCTACACCTTC
TRBV4-1,NA,TRBJ2-5,few,CASSQDAPTPETRYF,TGCGCCAGCAGCCAAGATGCCCCAACCCCAGAGACCCGGTACTTC
TRBV7-9,NA,TRBJ2-1,few,CASSLLGAGSSYNEQFF,TGTGCCAGCAGCTTATTAGGGGCGGGAAGCTCCTACAATGAGCAGTTCTTC
TRBV18,TRBD1,TRBJ2-2,few,CASSASGTGNSGDLFF,TGTGCCAGCTCAGCTAGTGGGACAGGGAATTCCGGGGATCTGTTTTTT
TRBV14,TRBD1,TRBJ1-2,many,CASKTGADGYTF,TGTGCCAGCAAAACAGGGGCTGATGGCTACACCTTC
TRBV4-2,NA,TRBJ2-1,few,CASSQDAGEDNEQFF,TGTGCCAGCAGCCAAGATGCAGGGGAGGACAATGAGCAGTTCTTC
TRBV7-7,NA,TRBJ2-5,many,CASSLRQASQETQYF,TGTGCTAGCAGCTTGCGACAAGCCAGCCAAGAGACCCAGTACTTC